This is a list of T cell receptor beta chains from one sample in a study of T cells after yellow fever vaccination. One entry per CDR3 protein, called by TCRdb with MiXCR from the 5' RACE reads. The table shows about 320,000 distinct CDR3 sequences, with around 4.5% occurring only once. The input for sequencing was PBMCs, taken 15 days after the yellow fever booster vaccination. These receptors were collected from a man between 18 and 29 years old who received the YFV17D yellow fever vaccine. Each CDR3 is given with its conserved first and last residue. Each record gives: clone size, V gene, J gene, D gene, CDR3 DNA, CDR3 protein. D genes are given only for firm matches. Part of the rows lack a size; the others show once, few, many or a class for expanded clones.

size: many
V: TRBV6-6
J: TRBJ2-5
D: TRBD2
DNA: TGTGCCAGCAGACCTAGCGGGGGGGCCTCCGGGACCCAGTACTTC
CDR3: CASRPSGGASGTQYF

size: many
V: TRBV12-3/TRBV12-4
J: TRBJ1-6
D: -
DNA: TGTGCCAGCAGTGAGGGGTTTTCACCCCTCCACTTT
CDR3: CASSEGFSPLHF

size: -
V: TRBV3-1
J: TRBJ1-4
D: -
DNA: TGTGCCAGCAGCCAAGATCGGGTCAGAAGGGAGAAAAAACTGTTTTTT
CDR3: CASSQDRVRREKKLFF

size: many
V: TRBV11-2
J: TRBJ1-6
D: -
DNA: TGTGCCAGCAGCTTAGGGTGGTTCGGTGATTCACCCCTCCACTTT
CDR3: CASSLGWFGDSPLHF

size: -
V: TRBV5-1
J: TRBJ2-1
D: TRBD1
DNA: TGCGCCAGCAGCTTGGGGGGACAGGGGGCTTACAATGAGCAGTTCTTC
CDR3: CASSLGGQGAYNEQFF

size: many
V: TRBV7-7
J: TRBJ2-5
D: TRBD2
DNA: TGTGCTAGCAGCTCGGGACTAGTAGGAGAGACCCAGTACTTC
CDR3: CASSSGLVGETQYF

size: -
V: TRBV29-1
J: TRBJ2-7
D: -
DNA: TGCAGCGGTGCAGGGGGGGAAGGTTCCTACGAGCAGTACTTC
CDR3: CSGAGGEGSYEQYF

size: -
V: TRBV20-1
J: TRBJ2-5
D: TRBD2
DNA: TGCAGTGCCAGCCTGGGAGCGGGGGCCCAAGAGACCCAGTACTTC
CDR3: CSASLGAGAQETQYF

size: few
V: TRBV9
J: TRBJ2-7
D: -
DNA: TGTGCCAGCAGCGTAGGAACGGGGGCGATGTCTGACGAGCAGTACTTC
CDR3: CASSVGTGAMSDEQYF

size: few
V: TRBV7-9
J: TRBJ2-5
D: -
DNA: TGTGCCAGCAGCTTGGGGGCGTGGGAGACCCAGTACTTC
CDR3: CASSLGAWETQYF

size: few
V: TRBV6-2/TRBV6-3
J: TRBJ2-1
D: -
DNA: TGTGCCAGCAAACTACGAGCGGGGCGGACAGATGAGCAGTTCTTC
CDR3: CASKLRAGRTDEQFF

size: -
V: TRBV7-9
J: TRBJ1-2
D: -
DNA: TGTGCCAGCAGCTTCTCGGGAGTCATTACGGCCTATGGCTACACCTTC
CDR3: CASSFSGVITAYGYTF

size: many
V: TRBV7-9
J: TRBJ2-5
D: -
DNA: TGTGCCAGCAGCTACGAAGAGACCCAGTACTTC
CDR3: CASSYEETQYF

size: -
V: TRBV13
J: TRBJ2-7
D: TRBD1
DNA: TGTGCCAGCAGCTTAGGGGGACAGGGGGCCTACGAGCAGTACTTC
CDR3: CASSLGGQGAYEQYF

size: -
V: TRBV7-2
J: TRBJ2-7
D: -
DNA: TGTGCCAGCAGCTTAGGAGTAGGCTCCTACGAGCAGTACTTC
CDR3: CASSLGVGSYEQYF

size: -
V: TRBV4-1
J: TRBJ2-7
D: -
DNA: TGCGCCAGCAGCCCTAGGTGGGACAAGGGGTCCTACGAGCAGTACTTC
CDR3: CASSPRWDKGSYEQYF

size: many
V: TRBV29-1
J: TRBJ1-4
D: -
DNA: TGCAGCGTTGAAGACAGGATTAATGAAAAACTGTTTTTT
CDR3: CSVEDRINEKLFF

size: many
V: TRBV5-1
J: TRBJ1-1
D: -
DNA: TGCGCCAGCAGCTGGGGTCAGAACACTGAAGCTTTCTTT
CDR3: CASSWGQNTEAFF

size: -
V: TRBV3-1
J: TRBJ2-2
D: -
DNA: TGTGCCAGCAGCCAAGATGCCGGGTATTCAGACACCGGGGAGCTGTTTTTT
CDR3: CASSQDAGYSDTGELFF